One sample yielded the 22 T cell receptor beta chains listed below, sequenced in a study of blood T cells in healthy people across ages. Sample-barcoded 5' priming and a J-beta primer mix drove a second PCR of roughly 6 to 12 cycles. MiXCR was run by TCRdb on the 5' RACE reads, yielding one entry per CDR3 protein. Here the sample spans 850,000 to 1,100,000 distinct CDR3 sequences, 35% to 45% being singletons. Sequencing used blood. The receptors were sampled from a man aged 18 to 30 in good health.

This sequence joins TRBV9 and TRBJ2-2; D possibly matches TRBD1 or TRBD2 (5 bases each). The CDR3 runs 14 residues. In germline, CDR1 is SGDLS, CDR2 YYNGEE. Trimming stripped 1 base from V and 9 bases from J, with 13 bases between. The CDR3 reads CASSVRDVGRELFF. CDR3 nucleotide sequence: TGTGCCAGCAGCGTACGGGACGTAGGGAGGGAGCTGTTTTTT.

The rearrangement joins TRBV3-1 to TRBJ2-1; D unclear. CDR1 and CDR2 from the germline V gene are LGHDT and YNNKEL (reference sequence). This CDR3 is built from 15 residues. Trimming left V 0 bases short and J 4 bases short, with 10 bases between. CDR3 in amino acids: CASSQDRNEYNEQFF. CDR3 bases: TGTGCCAGCAGCCAAGATAGGAACGAATACAATGAGCAGTTCTTC.

This clonotype has at least ten counts. This sequence joins TRBV29-1 and TRBJ2-3; D unclear. V dropped 4 bases and J dropped 2 bases, with 10 bases sitting between them. The CDR3 loop spans 13 amino acids. The V gene's germline CDR1 is SQVTM and CDR2 ANQGSEA. CDR3 in amino acids: CSVAGIYTDTQYF. CDR3 sequence (DNA): TGCAGCGTTGCTGGGATTTACACAGATACGCAGTATTTT.

This clonotype was seen only a few times. V gene TRBV12-5 combines with J gene TRBJ2-5; D gene uncertain. CDR1 LGHNT and CDR2 FRNRAP come from the germline V gene. V lost 6 bases and J 9 bases, leaving 14 bases between the germline ends. This CDR3 has 12 residues. The CDR3 is CASGTEGLAQYF. Written as DNA, the CDR3 is TGTGCTAGTGGCACTGAAGGGTTGGCCCAGTACTTC.

This chain connects TRBV6-1 to TRBJ1-1; TRBD1 aligns across 7 bases. V lost 1 base, J lost 1 base, and 3 bases stayed unmatched. CDR3 length: 15 residues. CDR1 is MNHNS and CDR2 is SASEGT in the germline V gene. The CDR3 protein is CASSEGAGGNTEAFF. The CDR3 DNA follows: TGTGCCAGCAGTGAAGGGGCAGGGGGGAACACTGAAGCTTTCTTT.

The chain couples TRBV2 to TRBJ2-3, with a possible D match to TRBD2 (5 bases). The ends were cut back, 6 bases at V and 0 bases at J, with 22 bases in the middle. The CDR3 covers 18 residues. CDR1 is SNHLY, CDR2 FYNNEI, per germline. The CDR3 reads CASRRPRAPADSTDTQYF. The CDR3 nucleotides are TGTGCCAGCAGACGACCGAGGGCCCCCGCGGACAGCACAGATACGCAGTATTTT.

This clonotype was seen more than once but under ten times. The chain uses TRBV20-1 and TRBJ2-5, with D possibly being TRBD1 or TRBD2 (6 bases each). CDR1 and CDR2 (germline): DFQATT, SNEGSKA (reference sequence). The CDR3 totals 14 residues. Trimming left V 3 bases short and J 5 bases short, with 16 bases between. The CDR3 DNA sequence: TGCAGTGCTAGGGCATACAGGGCGGGGGAGACCCAGTACTTC. Amino acids: CSARAYRAGETQYF.

This rearrangement joins TRBV27 to TRBJ2-5; D possibly corresponds to TRBD1 (5 bases). Per the germline V gene, CDR1 is MNHEY and CDR2 is SMNVEV (reference sequence). Trimming shortened V by 5 bases and J by 4 bases, and 14 bases separated the two germline ends. CDR3 length equals 14 residues. The CDR3 is CASSPMLQGETQYF. CDR3 nucleotide sequence: TGTGCCAGCAGTCCCATGCTTCAGGGAGAGACCCAGTACTTC.

This clonotype was observed a handful of times. The chain links TRBV12-3 or TRBV12-4 to TRBJ1-1; 10 nucleotides align to TRBD1. The CDR3 runs 15 residues. With V trimmed by 5 bases and J by 3 bases, 6 bases remained unmatched. This CDR3 is CASSVRQGADTEAFF. In DNA form, the CDR3 reads TGTGCCAGCAGTGTCAGACAGGGGGCGGACACTGAAGCTTTCTTT.

This clonotype was detected many times. The rearrangement uses TRBV7-9 and TRBJ2-7; D is uncertain. V dropped 0 bases and J dropped 4 bases, with 10 bases sitting between them. The length of the CDR3 is 14 residues. CDR1 SEHNR and CDR2 FQNEAQ come from the germline V gene (reference sequence). In DNA form, the CDR3 reads TGTGCCAGCAGCTTAGCTGGTTCCGGATACGAGCAGTACTTC. Its translation is CASSLAGSGYEQYF.

The chain is built from TRBV5-1 and TRBJ1-1; weak D call: TRBD1 (6 bases). With 4 bases removed from V and 1 base from J, the gap between germline ends came to 11 bases. The germline V gene encodes CDR1 SGHRS and CDR2 YFSETQ. This CDR3 spans 14 amino acids. The CDR3 reads CASSTGHRNTEAFF. In DNA form, the CDR3 reads TGCGCCAGCAGCACGGGACACCGGAACACTGAAGCTTTCTTT.

The chain combines TRBV7-2 with TRBJ1-1; 7 nucleotides match TRBD1. The germline gives CDR1 SGHTA, CDR2 FQGNSA. Trimming took 2 bases from V and 0 from J; bases not matched to a gene: 6. This CDR3 region has 16 residues. The CDR3 DNA reads as TGTGCCAGCAGCTTAACAGGGGCGAGGGTGAACACTGAAGCTTTCTTT. This encodes CASSLTGARVNTEAFF.

CDR3 bases: TGTGCCAGCAGTGGGATTTGGGGGGGCGCAAAGAAGAGGGGCTACACCTTC. Encoded protein: CASSGIWGGAKKRGYTF. The chain recombines TRBV6-1 with TRBJ1-2, with D perhaps matching TRBD1 (6 bases). The germline V and J ends were trimmed by 4 bases and 8 bases, with 26 bases remaining between them. This CDR3 is 17 amino acids long. Germline CDR1 MNHNS, CDR2 SASEGT.

The CDR3 region has the DNA TGTGCCAGCAGTCCCATACTAGCGGGGGACTACAATGAGCAGTTCTTC. This gives the protein CASSPILAGDYNEQFF. The V call is TRBV27, the J call TRBJ2-1; the match to TRBD2 covers 11 bases. V shed 5 bases, J shed 3 bases, and the junction held 6 bases outside the gene matches. This CDR3 has 16 residues. CDR1 and CDR2 (germline): MNHEY, SMNVEV (reference sequence).

The chain uses TRBV2 and TRBJ1-2; tentatively, D is TRBD1 (5 bases). V was pared by 2 bases and J by 2 bases, with 12 bases between. Germline V gene data show CDR1 as SNHLY and CDR2 as FYNNEI. CDR3 size: 15 residues. CDR3 sequence reads: CASSESGGLNYGYTF. For the CDR3, the DNA is TGTGCCAGCAGTGAATCTGGGGGACTAAACTATGGCTACACCTTC.

Note on this clonotype: Sequence at one end of the junction differs from germline and may be a read error. The V gene is TRBV12-3 or TRBV12-4, the J gene TRBJ1-2; possibly TRBD1 for D (5 bases). This CDR3 comprises 14 residues. The CDR3 DNA reads TGTGCCAGCAGTGTACGGGGGGGGTTCTATGGTTACACCTTC. Protein product: CASSVRGGFYGYTF.

The chain uses TRBV6-6 and TRBJ1-2, with D tentatively TRBD1 (5 bases). V dropped 7 bases and J dropped 5 bases, with 14 bases sitting between them. The length of the CDR3 is 13 residues. Germline V CDR1 and CDR2: MNHNY, SVGAGI (reference sequence). This chain's CDR3 is CASKQGAAYGYTF. The CDR3 DNA is TGTGCCAGCAAACAAGGGGCGGCTTATGGCTACACCTTC.

This clonotype was counted only a few times. The V and J genes are TRBV5-8 and TRBJ1-2; 9 positions match TRBD1. In germline, CDR1 is SGHTS, CDR2 YDEGEE. There are 14 residues in the CDR3. V lost 0 bases and J lost 5; bases outside the gene matches: 2. The CDR3 reads CASSLVQGAYGYTF. CDR3 bases: TGTGCCAGCAGCTTGGTACAGGGGGCTTATGGCTACACCTTC.

CDR3 DNA sequence: TGCGCCAGCAGCCAAGTACTAGCGGGGGGGCGCGATGAGCAGTACTTC. Translating it yields CASSQVLAGGRDEQYF. The chain is built from TRBV4-3 and TRBJ2-7; TRBD2 matches at 13 bases. Trimming at V came to 1 base and at J to 7 bases, leaving 7 bases not matched to a gene. Germline V CDR1 and CDR2: LGHNA, YSLEER. The CDR3 spans 16 residues.

The chain recombines TRBV9 with TRBJ1-1, with 7 bases lining up with TRBD1. The CDR3 has 14 amino acids. V trimming: 0 bases; J trimming: 4 bases; junction bases outside the gene matches: 3. Germline CDR1 SGDLS, CDR2 YYNGEE. CDR3 sequence reads: CASSVGPGGTEAFF. The CDR3 DNA reads TGTGCCAGCAGCGTAGGTCCAGGGGGCACTGAAGCTTTCTTT.

This clonotype was picked up many times. The chain has TRBV9 and TRBJ2-7, with TRBD1 identical over 7 bases. The junction had 7 bases not matched to a gene; V was cut back by 4 bases and J by 3 bases. The CDR3 runs 14 residues. The germline V gene encodes CDR1 SGDLS and CDR2 YYNGEE. The CDR3 sequence: CASSSRDRDYEQYF. The CDR3 DNA reads as TGTGCCAGCAGCTCGAGAGACAGGGACTACGAGCAGTACTTC.

This clonotype was found a few times. J is TRBJ1-1 and V is TRBV7-2; D might be TRBD1 (5 bases). V lost 2 bases and J lost 0, with 13 bases in between. Germline V gives CDR1 SGHTA, CDR2 FQGNSA. There are 16 residues in the CDR3. This chain's CDR3 is CASSLSGVGVNTEAFF. CDR3 nucleotide sequence: TGTGCCAGCAGCTTAAGTGGGGTGGGGGTGAACACTGAAGCTTTCTTT.